This TCR beta chain was identified in a study of cytomegalovirus exposure and HLA in healthy donors. The PCR was carried out with 60 Vbeta primers and 13 Jbeta primers. As processed by the authors: In a later analysis, of roughly 83 million unique beta chains, approximately 10 million appeared in at least two donors. Only in-frame clones appear in the TCRdb table, and some are missing; sequencing was by immunoSEQ multiplex PCR. That table gives V, J and clone size, and the DNA gave D and trimming. The sample records 120,000 or so clones, roughly 86% being singletons. The specimen sequenced was PBMCs. This clonotype originated in a man aged 18 to 30 in good health and CMV-seronegative.

In nucleotides, the CDR3 is TGCGCCAGCAGCCATGACCGGGGACAGGGTGTAATCGGCTATGGCTACACCTTC. It is translated as CASSHDRGQGVIGYGYTF. This chain joins TRBV4-1 and TRBJ1-2; 9 nucleotides match TRBD1. Germline V gives CDR1 MGHRA, CDR2 YSYEKL. The CDR3 runs to 18 residues. Trimming took 3 bases from V and 4 from J; bases not matched to a gene: 15.